This section outlines one T cell receptor (beta chain) sequence together with its context. The CDR3 goes on 3 residues after the read ends, and that part is filled in from the germline J gene. In the same sample, other DNA sequences code for this CDR3. The entry originates in a study of T cells in women clearing cervical HPV infection. Trimming pared 3 bases from V and 7 bases from J, leaving 12 bases between. Germline assignment: CDR1 KGHSH and CDR2 LQKENI. The CDR3 length is 13 residues. This table comes from immunoSEQ multiplex PCR, and its TCRdb copy is limited to in-frame clones, with some not included. Its listing shows 15,000 or so clones.

The rearrangement uses TRBV18 and TRBJ1-1, with a weak D call TRBD1 (5 bases). The specimen was blood buffy coat. The sequence derives from a woman aged 18-69 years with a cervical HPV16 infection that either progressed to CIN3+ or cleared (not recorded which). The CDR3: CASSPDSDNEAFF. The CDR3 bases that were read are TGTGCCAGCTCACCCGACAGCGACAATGAA. Full variable domain (remainder filled in from reference TRBV18 and TRBJ1-1): NAGVMQNPRHLVRRRGQEARLRCSPMKGHSHVYWYRQLPEEGLKFMVYLQKENIIDESGMPKERFSAEFPKEGPSILRIQQVVRGDSAAYFCASSPDSDNEAFFGQGTRLTVV.